This is a list of T cell receptor beta chains from one sample in a study of early T cells in non-severe SARS-CoV-2 infection. TCRdb re-analysed the 5' RACE reads in MiXCR, keeping a single row per CDR3 protein. The sample includes about 94,000 distinct CDR3 sequences, about 12% of them seen just once. The specimen was whole blood. Receptor source: an adult who was a healthcare worker with PCR-confirmed SARS-CoV-2 infection or an uninfected control (not recorded which). CDR3s include the opening cysteine and the closing phenylalanine or tryptophan. Expanded clones are given a class, and other clones once, few, many or no size at all.

j_call v_call clone_size cdr3_aa
TRBJ2-3 TRBV28 . CASEGDTQYF
TRBJ1-4 TRBV18 few CASSPQGKIAEKLFF
TRBJ2-2 TRBV12-5 few CASGIGTGRTGELFF
TRBJ2-1 TRBV29-1 few CSGGSAGYYNEQFF
TRBJ1-5 TRBV6-2/TRBV6-3 many CASSLDRGQPQHF
TRBJ2-3 TRBV7-2 many CASSLGRWATDTQYF
TRBJ2-3 TRBV5-1 few CASSQTGTTDTQYF
TRBJ1-6 TRBV7-2 . CASRPDLFNSPLHF
TRBJ1-2 TRBV28 few CASSMGGQTGYGYTF
TRBJ1-3 TRBV29-1 . CSVVGGGGNTIYF
TRBJ1-2 TRBV20-1 few CSARDRGLYGYTF
TRBJ1-5 TRBV29-1 . CSVGGSGQPQHF
TRBJ1-1 TRBV6-1 many CASSENEGFTEAFF
TRBJ2-2 TRBV5-1 . CASSLELARNTGELFF
TRBJ2-1 TRBV11-2 many CASSLSPSSYNEQFF
TRBJ2-5 TRBV4-1 many CASSLGGLAGKETQYF
TRBJ2-5 TRBV4-1 few CASTASGAYQETQYF
TRBJ2-7 TRBV29-1 many CSVAGLAGYLSYEQYF
TRBJ2-1 TRBV15 . CATSKDSYNEQFF
TRBJ2-3 TRBV20-1 many CSASTGTYGTDTQYF
TRBJ1-2 TRBV24-1 many CATSDSSGTGGADYGYTF
TRBJ1-5 TRBV7-3 . CASSPGSGQPQHF
TRBJ2-5 TRBV10-3 . CAISESVVRETQYF
TRBJ2-5 TRBV2 few CASSLQTGGRETQYF
TRBJ1-2 TRBV12-3/TRBV12-4 . CASSLGQLYGYTF
TRBJ1-1 TRBV28 . CASRQNTEAFF
TRBJ2-5 TRBV28 many CASSLRRVVETQYF
TRBJ1-1 TRBV28 few CASAKGGRTEAFF
TRBJ2-6 TRBV7-9 . CASTPANGANVLTF
TRBJ2-7 TRBV27 many CASSPLVAGGYEQYF
TRBJ1-5 TRBV6-6 . CASQGPTGGNQPQHF
TRBJ2-2 TRBV4-2 . CASSQDKTGELFF
TRBJ2-1 TRBV7-6 many CASSLSAYNEQFF
TRBJ1-2 TRBV29-1 . CSVEATASYGYTF
TRBJ2-2 TRBV29-1 . CSALGQGAANTGELFF
TRBJ1-1 TRBV21-1 many CASSWTGPQVGTEAFF
TRBJ2-7 TRBV7-2 many CASSLVSVAGGTQYF
TRBJ1-5 TRBV7-2 many CASSLAENQPQHF
TRBJ2-2 TRBV7-9 many CASSLSGILYGELFF
TRBJ1-1 TRBV2 . CASTMSRAEAFF
TRBJ1-2 TRBV7-2 . CASSLTKTGGNYGYTF
TRBJ2-5 TRBV10-2 . CASSPGFSGALETQYF
TRBJ1-1 TRBV6-2/TRBV6-3 many CASSYPRGLDTEAFF
TRBJ2-5 TRBV20-1 many CSALSGVQETQYF
TRBJ2-3 TRBV6-5 . CASSDRELHRTDTQYF
TRBJ2-2 TRBV5-1 few CASSLSLAGAGELFF
TRBJ1-5 TRBV28 few CASREGTAQNQPQHF
TRBJ2-4 TRBV5-4 many CASSQPGQAKNIQYF
TRBJ2-1 TRBV28 many CASSRPPGGLNEQFF
TRBJ1-1 TRBV2 few CASSFGTGLNTEAFF
TRBJ2-3 TRBV5-1 many CASSLEQQASTDTQYF